Sequencing of this T cell receptor (beta chain) was carried out in a study of cytomegalovirus exposure and HLA in healthy donors. Notes on the study in general: Cytomegalovirus association was assigned to about 150 TCR beta chains. A classifier reportedly called cytomegalovirus status with high sensitivity and specificity. Data from an earlier analysis indicated that most TCR beta V segments were productive either about 87% or about 30% of the time. The authors later found TCR association rates varying by HLA locus, with DRB1 most and HLA-C fewest.

About this clone: The antigen remains unidentified.

The PCR employed 60 Vbeta primers together with 13 Jbeta primers. Profiled with immunoSEQ multiplex PCR; TCRdb holds only in-frame clones, not every one. The sample includes around 140,000 clones, around 82% of them seen just once. This clonotype was obtained from a woman between 18 and 30 years old in good health and CMV-seropositive. The specimen sequenced was PBMCs.

The CDR3 loop is CASSVWGTANTEAFF. For the CDR3, the DNA is TGTGCCAGCAGTGTTTGGGGGACAGCGAACACTGAAGCTTTCTTT. The chain combines TRBV25-1 with TRBJ1-1; 7 bases are a match to TRBD1. The CDR3 covers 15 residues. Germline V gene sequence: CDR1 MGHDK, CDR2 SYGVNS. Trimming took 4 bases from V and 1 from J; bases not matched to a gene: 6.